The source of this T cell receptor (beta chain) is a study of T cell changes during pregnancy in multiple sclerosis. The V and J ends lost 4 bases and 3 bases, in that order; junction bases with no gene match: 5. CDR3 length: 15 amino acids. CDR1 and CDR2 from the germline V gene are MNHEY and SMNVEV (reference sequence). Only in-frame clones appear in the TCRdb table, and some are missing; sequencing was by immunoSEQ multiplex PCR. Of over 55,000 clones detected, around nine tenths appear once; the ten largest clones hold about 5.2%. Sequences were obtained from peripheral blood from another person, used as feeder cells. The rearrangement links TRBV27 to TRBJ1-5; TRBD1 matches 8 bases. The origin of this receptor is a human donor whose cells served as feeder cells for cultures in a pregnancy study. The CDR3 protein is CASSYTQGVNQPQHF. CDR3 nucleotides: TGTGCCAGCAGTTATACACAGGGGGTCAATCAGCCCCAGCATTTT.